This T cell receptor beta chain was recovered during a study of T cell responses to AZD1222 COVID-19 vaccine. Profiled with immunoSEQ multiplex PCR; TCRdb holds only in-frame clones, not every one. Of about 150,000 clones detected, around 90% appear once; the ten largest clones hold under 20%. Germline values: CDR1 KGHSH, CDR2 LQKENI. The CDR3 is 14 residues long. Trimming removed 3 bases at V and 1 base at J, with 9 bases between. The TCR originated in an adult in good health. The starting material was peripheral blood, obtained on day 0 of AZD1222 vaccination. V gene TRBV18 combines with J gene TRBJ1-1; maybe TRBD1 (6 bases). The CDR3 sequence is CASSPQGTNTEAFF. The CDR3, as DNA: TGTGCCAGCTCACCCCAGGGGACGAACACTGAAGCTTTCTTT.